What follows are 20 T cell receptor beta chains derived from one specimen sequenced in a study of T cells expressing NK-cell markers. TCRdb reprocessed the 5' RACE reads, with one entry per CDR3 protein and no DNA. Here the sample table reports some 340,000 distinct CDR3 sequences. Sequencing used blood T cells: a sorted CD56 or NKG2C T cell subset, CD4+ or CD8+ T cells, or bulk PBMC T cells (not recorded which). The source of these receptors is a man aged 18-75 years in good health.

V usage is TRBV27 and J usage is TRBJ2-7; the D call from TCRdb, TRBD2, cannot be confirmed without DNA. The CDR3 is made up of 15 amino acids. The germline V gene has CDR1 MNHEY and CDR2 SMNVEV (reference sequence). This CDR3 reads CASSPLSGGRYEQYF.

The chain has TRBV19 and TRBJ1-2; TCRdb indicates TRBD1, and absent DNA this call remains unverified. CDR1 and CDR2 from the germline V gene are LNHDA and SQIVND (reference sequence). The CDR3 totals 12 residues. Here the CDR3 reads CASSGTGKGYTF.

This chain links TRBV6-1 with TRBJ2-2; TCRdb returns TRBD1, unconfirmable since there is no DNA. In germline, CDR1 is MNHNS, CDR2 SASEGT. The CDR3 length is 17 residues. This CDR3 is CASSMDSQASNTGELFF.

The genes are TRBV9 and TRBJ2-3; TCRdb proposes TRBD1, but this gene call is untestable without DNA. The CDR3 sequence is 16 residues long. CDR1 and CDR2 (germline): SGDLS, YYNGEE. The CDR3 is CASSVGGRGGTDTQYF.

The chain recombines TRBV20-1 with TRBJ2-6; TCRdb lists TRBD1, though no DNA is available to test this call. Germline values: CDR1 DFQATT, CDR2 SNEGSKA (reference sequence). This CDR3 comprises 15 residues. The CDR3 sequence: CSAAPFFAGANVLTF.

Here the CDR3 reads CASSPPRQDWETQYF. The chain joins TRBV5-1 to TRBJ2-5; TCRdb proposes TRBD1, but this gene call is untestable without DNA. The CDR3 contains 15 residues. CDR1 SGHRS and CDR2 YFSETQ come from the germline V gene. The whole variable domain, remainder taken from reference TRBV5-1 and TRBJ2-5, is KAGVTQTPRYLIKTRGQQVTLSCSPISGHRSVSWYQQTPGQGLQFLFEYFSETQRNKGNFPGRFSGRQFSNSRSEMNVSTLELGDSALYLCASSPPRQDWETQYFGPGTRLLVL.

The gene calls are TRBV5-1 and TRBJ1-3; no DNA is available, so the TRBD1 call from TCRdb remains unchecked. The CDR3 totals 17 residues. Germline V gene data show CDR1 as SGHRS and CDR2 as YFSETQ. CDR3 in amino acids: CASSLRTGGTSGNTIYF.

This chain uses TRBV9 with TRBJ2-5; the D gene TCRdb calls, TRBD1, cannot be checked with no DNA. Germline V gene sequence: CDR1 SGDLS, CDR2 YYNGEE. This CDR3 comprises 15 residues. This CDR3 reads CASSVTGTGVQTQYF.

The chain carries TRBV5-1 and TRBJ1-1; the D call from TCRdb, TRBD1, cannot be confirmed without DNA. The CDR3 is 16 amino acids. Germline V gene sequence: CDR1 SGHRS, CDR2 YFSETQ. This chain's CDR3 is CASSTSTGGGNTEAFF.

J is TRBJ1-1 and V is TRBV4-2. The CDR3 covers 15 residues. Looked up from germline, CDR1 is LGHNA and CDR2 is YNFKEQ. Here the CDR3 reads CASSQEAELNTEAFF.

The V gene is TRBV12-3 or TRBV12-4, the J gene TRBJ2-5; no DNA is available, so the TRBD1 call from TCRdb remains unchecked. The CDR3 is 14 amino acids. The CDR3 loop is CASRGTGGGETQYF.

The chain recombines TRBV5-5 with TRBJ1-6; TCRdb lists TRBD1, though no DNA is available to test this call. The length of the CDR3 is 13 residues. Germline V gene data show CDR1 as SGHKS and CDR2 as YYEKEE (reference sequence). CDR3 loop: CASSEGTRSPLHF.

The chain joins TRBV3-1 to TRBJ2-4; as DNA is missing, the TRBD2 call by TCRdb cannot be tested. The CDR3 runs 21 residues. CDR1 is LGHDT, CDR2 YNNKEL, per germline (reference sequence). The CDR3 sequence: CASSQDRRGLAGGGAKNIQYF.

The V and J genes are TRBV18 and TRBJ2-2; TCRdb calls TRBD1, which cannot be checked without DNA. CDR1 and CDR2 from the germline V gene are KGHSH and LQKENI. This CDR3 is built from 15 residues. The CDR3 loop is CASSLDRMNTGELFF.

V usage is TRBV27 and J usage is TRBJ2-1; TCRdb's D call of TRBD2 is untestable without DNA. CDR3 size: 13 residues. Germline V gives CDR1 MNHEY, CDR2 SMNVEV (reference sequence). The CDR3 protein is CASSRTLGYEQFF.

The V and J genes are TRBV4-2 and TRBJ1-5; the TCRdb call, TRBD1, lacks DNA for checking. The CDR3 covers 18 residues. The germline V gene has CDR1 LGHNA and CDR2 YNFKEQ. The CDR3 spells CASSQDRVSGGLGQPQHF.

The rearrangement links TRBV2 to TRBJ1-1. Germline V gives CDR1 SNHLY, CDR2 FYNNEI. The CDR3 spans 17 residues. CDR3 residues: CASSPQIRWNSFPEAFF.

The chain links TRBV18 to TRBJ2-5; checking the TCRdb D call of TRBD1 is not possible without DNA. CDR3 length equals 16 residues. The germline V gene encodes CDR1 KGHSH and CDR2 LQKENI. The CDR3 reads CASSLKTGQYQETQYF.

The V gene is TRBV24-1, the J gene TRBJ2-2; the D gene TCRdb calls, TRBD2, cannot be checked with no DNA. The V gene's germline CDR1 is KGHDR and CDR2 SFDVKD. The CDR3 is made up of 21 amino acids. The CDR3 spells CATSDLTGTSGGARKTGELFF.

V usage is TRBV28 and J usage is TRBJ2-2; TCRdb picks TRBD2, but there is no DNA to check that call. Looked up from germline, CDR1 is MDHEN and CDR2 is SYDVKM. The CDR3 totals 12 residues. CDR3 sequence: CASHRAFRELFF.